This entry lists 32 T cell receptor beta chains sequenced from one sample in a study of T cell repertoires in cytomegalovirus infection. TCRdb re-called the reads with MiXCR, one entry per CDR3 protein. This table holds approximately 250,000 distinct CDR3 sequences, roughly 9% found once. The sequencing sample was made of PBMCs. All receptors come from a human donor in good health (CMV status not recorded). Some clones in this sample may be carry-over from other donors' samples.

In this sample, this clonotype turned up many times. The chain joins TRBV3-1 to TRBJ2-7; maybe TRBD1 (6 bases). Germline V CDR1 and CDR2: LGHDT, YNNKEL (reference sequence). With 4 bases removed from V and 4 bases from J, the gap between germline ends came to 8 bases. The CDR3 totals 12 residues. The CDR3, as DNA: TGTGCCAGCAGCCGCAGGGGTTACGAGCAGTACTTC. Protein product: CASSRRGYEQYF.

This clonotype showed up many times. V usage is TRBV7-2 and J usage is TRBJ2-5, with 9 bases fitting TRBD2. Germline V CDR1 and CDR2: SGHTA, FQGNSA. The CDR3 length is 15 residues. V trimming: 5 bases; J trimming: 2 bases; junction bases outside the gene matches: 6. The DNA for the CDR3 is TGTGCCAGCAGCAAGGGACTAGCACGACAAGAGACCCAGTACTTC. Encoded protein: CASSKGLARQETQYF.

This clonotype has a count of ten or more. This chain links TRBV28 with TRBJ1-5; no reliable D call. V was trimmed by 5 bases and J by 1 base, leaving 15 bases between them. CDR3 size: 16 residues. Per germline, CDR1 MDHEN and CDR2 SYDVKM. CDR3 DNA: TGTGCCAGCAGTCCTGGCAGGCACCCCAGCAATCAGCCCCAGCATTTT. Amino acids: CASSPGRHPSNQPQHF.

This clonotype was observed at least ten times. The chain couples TRBV20-1 to TRBJ1-5; a weak D match, TRBD1 (5 bases). V lost 3 bases, J lost 5 bases, and 17 bases lay in between. From germline, CDR1 is DFQATT and CDR2 SNEGSKA (reference sequence). This CDR3 is built from 15 residues. The CDR3 loop is CSASRGYDDDQPQHF. The CDR3 nucleotides are TGCAGTGCTAGTAGGGGATACGACGACGATCAGCCCCAGCATTTT.

This clonotype was recorded many times. The chain links TRBV7-2 to TRBJ1-2; 11 bases agree with TRBD1. Germline V gives CDR1 SGHTA, CDR2 FQGNSA. This CDR3 is built from 15 residues. V gave up 3 bases and J gave up 5 bases; unmatched junction bases: 5. CDR3 sequence: CASSFGQGAAYGYTF. The CDR3 nucleotides are TGTGCCAGCAGCTTTGGACAGGGGGCTGCATATGGCTACACCTTC.

The chain has TRBV20-1 and TRBJ1-1; the D is unclear. This CDR3 spans 11 amino acids. The germline V gene encodes CDR1 DFQATT and CDR2 SNEGSKA (reference sequence). Here the CDR3 DNA reads TGCAGCGCGAATGGTTACACTGAAGCTTTCTTT. The encoded protein is CSANGYTEAFF.

This clonotype was counted once. V is TRBV28 and J is TRBJ2-5; D gene uncertain. The CDR3 totals 12 residues. The germline gives CDR1 MDHEN, CDR2 SYDVKM. Deletions cut 5 bases from V and 6 bases from J, with 10 bases between. In DNA form, the CDR3 reads TGTGCCAGCAGTCGTGAGTTAAAGACCCAGTACTTC. It translates to CASSRELKTQYF.

This clonotype was seen at least ten times. CDR3 coding DNA: TGTGCCAGCAGTCGGGGGACGGTGTACGAGCAGTACTTC. It specifies CASSRGTVYEQYF. The chain joins TRBV6-2 or TRBV6-3 to TRBJ2-7; weak D call: TRBD2 (6 bases). V lost 5 bases, J lost 4 bases, and 12 bases lay in between. The length of the CDR3 is 13 residues. The germline CDR1 and CDR2 sequences are MNHEY and SVGEGT.

At least ten counts were recorded for this clonotype. The chain combines TRBV12-3 or TRBV12-4 with TRBJ2-1; TRBD1 matches 10 bases. The CDR3 is 15 amino acids. After removal of 8 bases from V and 7 bases from J, the junction contained 11 bases not matched to a gene. The DNA of the CDR3 is TGTGCCAGCTTCGAGACAGGGGGCGCGAATAATGAGCAGTTCTTC. It yields the protein CASFETGGANNEQFF.

This clonotype was observed many times. The chain employs TRBV19 and TRBJ1-1; tentatively, D is TRBD1 (6 bases). CDR1 is LNHDA and CDR2 is SQIVND in the germline V gene (reference sequence). V was cut by 3 bases and J by 6 bases, with 8 bases left in between. This CDR3 spans 12 amino acids. CDR3 in DNA: TGTGCCAGTAGTATTGACAGGTCTGAAGCTTTCTTT. Its translation: CASSIDRSEAFF.

The chain has TRBV7-6 and TRBJ2-7; 9 bases agree with TRBD2. Germline CDR1 reads SGHVS; CDR2 reads FNYEAQ. This CDR3 comprises 15 residues. The V gene end was trimmed by 2 bases and the J gene end by 6 bases; junction bases not matched to a gene: 8. CDR3 protein: CASSLLAGAVGEQYF. For the CDR3, the DNA is TGTGCCAGCAGCTTATTAGCGGGAGCGGTAGGCGAGCAGTACTTC.

V gene TRBV19 combines with J gene TRBJ2-4, with 13 nucleotides matching TRBD2. V shed 5 bases, J shed 3 bases, and the junction held 4 bases outside the gene matches. Germline V lookup: CDR1 LNHDA, CDR2 SQIVND (reference sequence). CDR3 size: 16 residues. CDR3 protein: CASSLGLAGVKNIQYF. DNA for the CDR3: TGTGCCAGTAGTCTCGGACTAGCGGGGGTCAAAAACATTCAGTACTTC.

This clonotype occurred many times. The genes are TRBV7-2 and TRBJ2-7; 13 nucleotides match TRBD2. This CDR3 comprises 15 residues. Germline CDR1 SGHTA, CDR2 FQGNSA. V lost 5 bases and J lost 6; bases outside the gene matches: 7. CDR3 DNA sequence: TGTGCCAGCAGCCCCAGACTAGCGGGAGGTGGCGAGCAGTACTTC. Translated: CASSPRLAGGGEQYF.

This clonotype was counted at least ten times. This chain links TRBV10-3 with TRBJ2-7; a weak D match, TRBD1 (5 bases). Deletions cut 3 bases from V and 0 bases from J, with 9 bases between. Germline lookup yields CDR1 ENHRY and CDR2 SYGVKD. CDR3 length equals 14 residues. In DNA form, the CDR3 reads TGTGCCATCAGTGAAGGCAGGGTCTCCTACGAGCAGTACTTC. It encodes CAISEGRVSYEQYF.

The sample holds many counts of this clonotype. The chain carries TRBV7-2 and TRBJ2-4; D call uncertain. Germline V gene lookup returns CDR1 SGHTA and CDR2 FQGNSA. The V end was cut by 4 bases, the J end by 0 bases, with 4 bases between. This CDR3 is 13 amino acids long. The CDR3, as DNA: TGTGCCAGCAGCTCCCTAGCCAAAAACATTCAGTACTTC. Its protein product is CASSSLAKNIQYF.

This clonotype was observed many times. The V call is TRBV7-2, the J call TRBJ2-3; TRBD2 matches 10 bases. The CDR3 contains 17 residues. Germline trimming cut 4 bases from V and 2 bases from J; bases unmatched to any gene: 9. Germline lookup yields CDR1 SGHTA and CDR2 FQGNSA. The CDR3 bases are TGTGCCAGCAGCTCCTCTAGCGGGGGTGGTCCCACAGATACGCAGTATTTT. Translating it yields CASSSSSGGGPTDTQYF.

This clonotype has a count of ten or more. The gene calls are TRBV14 and TRBJ1-6; D remains unclear. Per germline, CDR1 SGHDN and CDR2 FVKESK. The ends were cut back, 1 base at V and 7 bases at J, with 8 bases in the middle. The CDR3 totals 14 residues. The CDR3: CASSQGLLNSPLHF. DNA of the CDR3: TGTGCCAGCAGCCAAGGCCTTTTAAATTCACCCCTCCACTTT.

V and J are TRBV20-1 and TRBJ2-5; a weak D match, TRBD1 (5 bases). Trimming left V 8 bases short and J 1 base short, with 20 bases between. CDR1 and CDR2 (germline): DFQATT, SNEGSKA (reference sequence). CDR3 length: 15 residues. The chain's CDR3 is CSLKTAQFIQETQYF. The CDR3 bases are TGCAGTCTCAAGACAGCGCAATTTATCCAAGAGACCCAGTACTTC.

This clonotype occurred many times. This rearrangement joins TRBV15 to TRBJ1-3; D is possibly TRBD1 (6 bases). The germline V gene encodes CDR1 LNHNV and CDR2 YYDKDF (reference sequence). The CDR3 is 15 amino acids. V lost 2 bases and J 4 bases, leaving 12 bases between the germline ends. The CDR3 here is CATSRRTAAGNTIYF. Written as DNA, the CDR3 is TGTGCCACCAGCAGACGGACAGCAGCGGGAAACACCATATATTTT.

In this sample, this clonotype turned up many times. The chain carries TRBV7-2 and TRBJ1-3; D possibly corresponds to TRBD1 (6 bases). Trimming left V 3 bases short and J 2 bases short, with 14 bases between. CDR1 SGHTA and CDR2 FQGNSA come from the germline V gene. There are 16 residues in the CDR3. The CDR3 region is CASSFGRGRTGNTIYF. CDR3 in DNA: TGTGCCAGCAGCTTCGGGCGGGGGCGAACTGGAAACACCATATATTTT.

The chain has TRBV10-2 and TRBJ2-1; the D gene is possibly TRBD2 (5 bases). CDR3 size: 12 residues. Germline CDR1 WSHSY, CDR2 SAAADI. The germline V and J ends were trimmed by 2 bases and 9 bases, with 8 bases remaining between them. The CDR3 sequence is CASSEPGTEQFF. The CDR3 DNA reads TGCGCCAGCAGTGAGCCGGGAACTGAGCAGTTCTTC.

This chain connects TRBV12-3 or TRBV12-4 to TRBJ1-1; weak D call: TRBD1 (5 bases). V lost 3 bases and J lost 0, with 23 bases in between. This CDR3 comprises 19 residues. In nucleotides, the CDR3 is TGTGCCAGCAGTTTGCCCCCGCCAGGGTCCTTATTTCTGAACACTGAAGCTTTCTTT. Translating gives CASSLPPPGSLFLNTEAFF.

This clonotype showed up many times. The rearrangement joins TRBV7-2 to TRBJ1-2; the D gene is possibly TRBD1 (6 bases). The V gene lost 2 bases and the J gene lost 4 bases, with 14 bases spanning the gap. The CDR3 is 15 residues long. CDR1 is SGHTA and CDR2 is FQGNSA in the germline V gene. The CDR3 coding sequence is TGTGCCAGCAGCTTAAGGAACAGGGTGGGCTATGGCTACACCTTC. Translated, it gives CASSLRNRVGYGYTF.

The chain's CDR3 is CASSLSPSGRINEQFF. In DNA form, the CDR3 reads TGTGCCAGCAGCCTCAGCCCTAGCGGGAGAATCAATGAGCAGTTCTTC. This chain joins TRBV7-2 and TRBJ2-1; 10 bases match TRBD2. The ends lost 5 bases at V and 6 bases at J; junction bases unmatched: 10. The germline V gene has CDR1 SGHTA and CDR2 FQGNSA. The CDR3 covers 16 residues.

Many counts were recorded for this clonotype. In DNA, the CDR3 is TGCAGTGCTAGGGACTCCAGATCTAGCACAGATACGCAGTATTTT. Its translation is CSARDSRSSTDTQYF. The rearrangement links TRBV20-1 to TRBJ2-3; a weak D match, TRBD2 (5 bases). Trimming removed 3 bases from V and 0 bases from J, with 13 bases in between. Germline-derived CDR1 and CDR2 are DFQATT and SNEGSKA (reference sequence). This CDR3 contains 15 residues.

Remarks on this clonotype: A much larger clone lies a single base off, so this may be a read error. The CDR3 here is CASSLWTSACNEQFF. In DNA form, the CDR3 reads TGTGCCAGCAGTCTCTGGACTAGCGCTTGCAATGAGCAGTTCTTC. The chain links TRBV12-3 or TRBV12-4 to TRBJ2-1, with 9 bases matching TRBD2. V gave up 5 bases and J gave up 6 bases; unmatched junction bases: 8. This CDR3 is built from 15 residues.

This clonotype showed up many times. Sequence at one end of the junction differs from germline and may be a read error. The DNA for the CDR3 is TGTGCCAGCAGCTTAACAGGGGGCACCCCTCTATTC. It codes for CASSLTGGTPLF. This chain links TRBV7-2 with TRBJ2-4; 9 nucleotides align to TRBD1. The CDR3 sequence is 12 residues long. Germline assignment: CDR1 SGHTA and CDR2 FQGNSA.

This clonotype was found many times. At one of its ends the junction is not consistent with the germline gene, which may arise from a read error. The chain employs TRBV7-2 and TRBJ2-7; D ambiguous. CDR1 SGHTA and CDR2 FQGNSA come from the germline V gene. CDR3 length: 12 residues. CDR3 region: CASSLVSLEQYF. CDR3 in DNA: TGTGCCAGCAGTTTAGTATCCCTCGAGCAGTACTTC.

This clonotype showed up many times. V is TRBV7-2 and J is TRBJ1-2; the D is unclear. Germline CDR1 and CDR2: SGHTA and FQGNSA. V was shortened by 5 bases and J by 6 bases, with 10 bases between the two germline ends. There are 12 residues in the CDR3. CDR3 loop: CASSNGFNGYTF. CDR3 bases: TGTGCCAGCAGCAACGGGTTTAATGGCTACACCTTC.

The gene calls are TRBV6-6 and TRBJ1-5; TRBD1 agrees at 7 bases. Germline loops: CDR1 MNHNY, CDR2 SVGAGI (reference sequence). Trimming cost V 5 bases and J 0 bases; bases outside gene matches: 10. This CDR3 spans 17 amino acids. The CDR3 nucleotides read TGTGCCAGCAGTGGTAGGGACAGCGGGTATAGCAATCAGCCCCAGCATTTT. It codes for CASSGRDSGYSNQPQHF.

This clonotype was seen only a few times. The V call is TRBV11-2, the J call TRBJ1-1; D remains ambiguous. Germline V gene lookup returns CDR1 SGHAT and CDR2 FQNNGV. The germline V and J ends were trimmed by 5 bases and 0 bases, with 10 bases remaining between them. The CDR3 totals 14 residues. The CDR3 DNA reads as TGTGCCAGCAGCGTCCTATTCATGAACACTGAAGCTTTCTTT. This encodes CASSVLFMNTEAFF.

The rearrangement uses TRBV11-2 and TRBJ2-3; D is undetermined. The CDR3 sequence is 14 residues long. V was shortened by 2 bases and J by 4 bases, with 10 bases between the two germline ends. The V gene's germline CDR1 is SGHAT and CDR2 FQNNGV. CDR3 amino acids: CASSLRQVPDTQYF. The CDR3 region has the DNA TGTGCCAGCAGCTTACGGCAGGTGCCAGATACGCAGTATTTT.